Listed here are 23 T cell receptor beta chains from one sample, sequenced in a study of CD8 T cells in ankylosing spondylitis (dated by TCRdb to the late 2010s). Their cognate antigens are unknown. Receptors were amplified or captured by 5' RACE. Sequencing was performed on an Illumina HiSeq 2500. TCRdb ran its own pipeline on the public reads, namely fastp trimming at Q25 and MiXCR clone calling, and kept in-frame beta chains. Rows are combined by CDR3 protein, so each entry shows the most common genes and DNA. The sample includes about 400,000 distinct CDR3 sequences, with 20% to 25% observed a single time. The ten largest clones capture approximately 16% of the sample. Overall study outcomes, separate from this receptor: Blood from ankylosing spondylitis patients appeared to be characterized by a TCR beta motif composed of under ten highly homologous amino acid variants.

The sequenced material came from blood, either unsorted or a sorted T cell fraction (not recorded which). These receptors were obtained from a male donor with ankylosing spondylitis.

This clonotype occurred a few times. The chain employs TRBV11-2 and TRBJ2-5, with TRBD2 matching 7 bases. Trimming took 5 bases from V and 4 from J; bases not matched to a gene: 16. Germline V gives CDR1 SGHAT, CDR2 FQNNGV. The length of the CDR3 is 17 residues. CDR3 amino acids: CASSLPGEGGLRETQYF. CDR3 nucleotides: TGTGCCAGCAGCCTACCCGGGGAGGGTGGATTAAGAGAGACCCAGTACTTC.

This clonotype was observed a few times. V gene TRBV12-5 combines with J gene TRBJ2-5; 12 nucleotides line up with TRBD1. J gave up 4 bases and V 5 bases, and 8 bases lay outside the gene matches. The CDR3 is 16 amino acids. Looked up from germline, CDR1 is LGHNT and CDR2 is FRNRAP. The CDR3: CASGLPGQGAGETQYF. Here the CDR3 DNA reads TGTGCTAGTGGTCTCCCGGGACAGGGGGCAGGAGAGACCCAGTACTTC.

The chain uses TRBV2 and TRBJ1-4, with no clear D. The CDR3 sequence is 14 residues long. V was pared by 8 bases and J by 3 bases, with 13 bases between. Germline-derived CDR1 and CDR2 are SNHLY and FYNNEI. CDR3 loop: CASGDGLANEKLFF. As DNA, the CDR3 is TGTGCCAGCGGCGATGGATTGGCTAATGAAAAACTGTTTTTT.

This clonotype was picked up a small number of times. The chain combines TRBV7-2 with TRBJ2-7; TRBD2 matches at 7 bases. The germline CDR1 and CDR2 sequences are SGHTA and FQGNSA. The trim removed 5 bases at V and 0 bases at J, leaving 7 bases unmatched. The CDR3 totals 15 residues. Written as DNA, the CDR3 is TGTGCCAGCAGCGCTACTAGCGAGAGCTCCTACGAGCAGTACTTC. Translating gives CASSATSESSYEQYF.

This chain joins TRBV11-2 and TRBJ2-3, with unresolved D. CDR1 is SGHAT and CDR2 is FQNNGV in the germline V gene. V lost 0 bases, J lost 8 bases, and 9 bases lay in between. This CDR3 region has 13 residues. The CDR3 sequence is CASSLESQVTQYF. The CDR3 nucleotides are TGTGCCAGCAGCTTAGAGAGTCAGGTTACGCAGTATTTT.

The chain combines TRBV27 with TRBJ1-6, with 7 positions matching TRBD1. Germline V gene sequence: CDR1 MNHEY, CDR2 SMNVEV (reference sequence). The trim removed 8 bases at V and 8 bases at J, leaving 9 bases unmatched. This CDR3 comprises 14 residues. The CDR3, as DNA: TGTGCCAGCTCCACTTATACAGGGGATTCACCCCTCCACTTT. Protein sequence: CASSTYTGDSPLHF.

The chain has TRBV5-6 and TRBJ1-2; D gene uncertain. Germline CDR1 reads SGHDT; CDR2 reads YYEEEE. The V end was cut by 4 bases, the J end by 4 bases, with 14 bases between. CDR3 length equals 14 residues. CDR3 region: CASSPLTVVYGYTF. The CDR3 region has the DNA TGTGCCAGCAGCCCATTAACAGTAGTCTATGGCTACACCTTC.

This clonotype was counted between two and nine times. V usage is TRBV2 and J usage is TRBJ2-1; D possibly corresponds to TRBD2 (5 bases). This CDR3 has 12 amino acids. V lost 6 bases, J lost 8 bases, and 11 bases lay in between. Germline V lookup: CDR1 SNHLY, CDR2 FYNNEI. As DNA, the CDR3 is TGTGCCAGCAGGTCGGGGATCGATGAGCAGTTCTTC. Amino acids: CASRSGIDEQFF.

The V call is TRBV20-1, the J call TRBJ2-5, with 9 bases that match TRBD2. Germline CDR1 is DFQATT and CDR2 is SNEGSKA (reference sequence). After removal of 3 bases from V and 3 bases from J, the junction contained 5 bases not matched to a gene. The length of the CDR3 is 14 residues. The CDR3 reads CSASFLAGKETQYF. The CDR3 nucleotides are TGCAGTGCTAGTTTCCTAGCGGGAAAAGAGACCCAGTACTTC.

V and J are TRBV7-9 and TRBJ2-2, with D perhaps TRBD2 (7 bases). The CDR3 has 16 residues. The germline gives CDR1 SEHNR, CDR2 FQNEAQ (reference sequence). V was trimmed by 2 bases and J by 5 bases, leaving 15 bases between them. DNA of the CDR3: TGTGCCAGCAGCTTACGGGGGGCGCGGGATACCGGGGAGCTGTTTTTT. The encoded protein is CASSLRGARDTGELFF.

As DNA, the CDR3 is TGTGCCAGTAGTATAGTTGGGACTAGCGGAGGGGCGTTCTACGAGCAGTACTTC. It yields the protein CASSIVGTSGGAFYEQYF. J is TRBJ2-7 and V is TRBV19; the match to TRBD2 covers 11 bases. Germline assignment: CDR1 LNHDA and CDR2 SQIVND (reference sequence). The CDR3 covers 18 residues. V trimming: 1 base; J trimming: 3 bases; junction bases outside the gene matches: 11.

The chain has TRBV6-5 and TRBJ1-6; no clear D. V was trimmed by 0 bases and J by 8 bases, leaving 11 bases between them. This CDR3 is built from 15 residues. The V gene's germline CDR1 is MNHEY and CDR2 SVGAGI. CDR3 nucleotide sequence: TGTGCCAGCAGTTACTCATTGGATTTGCATTCACCCCTCCACTTT. It yields the protein CASSYSLDLHSPLHF.

The V gene is TRBV4-1, the J gene TRBJ1-5; tentatively, D is TRBD1 (6 bases). V lost 0 bases and J lost 6, with 15 bases in between. CDR1 and CDR2 from the germline V gene are MGHRA and YSYEKL. The CDR3 spans 16 residues. This CDR3 is CASSQEGGGAGQPQHF. The CDR3 DNA reads as TGCGCCAGCAGCCAAGAGGGTGGGGGGGCAGGTCAGCCCCAGCATTTT.

The V call is TRBV20-1, the J call TRBJ2-3; 9 bases are shared with TRBD2. Germline V CDR1 and CDR2: DFQATT, SNEGSKA (reference sequence). V lost 3 bases to trimming and J lost 6 bases; unmatched junction nucleotides: 7. The CDR3 runs 14 residues. Written as DNA, the CDR3 is TGCAGTGCTAGGACCCTAGCGGGATATGATACGCAGTATTTT. Its protein product is CSARTLAGYDTQYF.

This clonotype has just a few counts. The chain uses TRBV29-1 and TRBJ2-7, with TRBD1 matching 8 bases. Looked up from germline, CDR1 is SQVTM and CDR2 is ANQGSEA. The V gene end was trimmed by 6 bases and the J gene end by 4 bases; junction bases not matched to a gene: 8. The CDR3 covers 13 residues. CDR3 sequence reads: CSVTGGSEYEQYF. As DNA, the CDR3 is TGCAGCGTCACAGGGGGGTCGGAATACGAGCAGTACTTC.

The chain recombines TRBV6-1 with TRBJ2-1, with D unclear. The V gene's germline CDR1 is MNHNS and CDR2 SASEGT. The CDR3 sequence is 12 residues long. The V and J ends lost 2 bases and 8 bases respectively, with 7 bases between them. Here the CDR3 reads CASSELNYEQFF. The CDR3 nucleotides are TGTGCCAGCAGTGAACTAAATTATGAGCAGTTCTTC.

The chain has TRBV9 and TRBJ2-1; TRBD2 is a possible D gene (6 bases). Germline V CDR1 and CDR2: SGDLS, YYNGEE. The CDR3 totals 15 residues. Trimming shortened V by 4 bases and J by 7 bases, and 18 bases separated the two germline ends. CDR3 loop: CASSKAGTPPNEQFF. The CDR3 nucleotides are TGTGCCAGCAGCAAAGCCGGGACTCCCCCTAATGAGCAGTTCTTC.

The chain is built from TRBV20-1 and TRBJ2-5, with 7 bases fitting TRBD1. This CDR3 comprises 13 residues. J lost 3 bases, V lost 7 bases, and 8 bases had no gene match. Germline-derived CDR1 and CDR2 are DFQATT and SNEGSKA (reference sequence). The chain's CDR3 is CSVHRDRKETQYF. CDR3 in DNA: TGCAGTGTCCACCGGGACAGAAAAGAGACCCAGTACTTC.

This clonotype was observed a handful of times. This chain links TRBV20-1 with TRBJ1-5; unclear D gene. CDR3 length: 20 amino acids. The ends were cut back, 0 bases at V and 0 bases at J, with 24 bases in the middle. Germline-derived CDR1 and CDR2 are DFQATT and SNEGSKA (reference sequence). In DNA form, the CDR3 reads TGCAGTGCTAGAGATTTTGTGCAGACCAATAGAAGTTATAGCAATCAGCCCCAGCATTTT. This translates into CSARDFVQTNRSYSNQPQHF.

The J gene is TRBJ1-1, the V gene TRBV3-1, with D unclear. Germline V CDR1 and CDR2: LGHDT, YNNKEL (reference sequence). The CDR3 extends over 13 amino acids. Trimming took off 0 bases at V and 6 bases at J, with 8 bases between the two ends. Here the CDR3 reads CASSQDQWAEAFF. In DNA form, the CDR3 reads TGTGCCAGCAGCCAAGATCAGTGGGCTGAAGCTTTCTTT.

In this sample, this clonotype turned up a few times. The chain joins TRBV29-1 to TRBJ2-5; 9 bases line up with TRBD1. CDR1 and CDR2 from the germline V gene are SQVTM and ANQGSEA. There are 14 residues in the CDR3. V dropped 7 bases and J dropped 3; count of bases not matched to a gene: 9. For the CDR3, the DNA is TGCAGCGGCCTAAGCCGGGACAGGGAAGAGACCCAGTACTTC. This encodes CSGLSRDREETQYF. The whole variable domain, remainder taken from reference TRBV29-1 and TRBJ2-5, is SAVISQKPSRDICQRGTSLTIQCQVDSQVTMMFWYRQQPGQSLTLIATANQGSEATYESGFVIDKFPISRPNLTFSTLTVSNMSPEDSSIYLCSGLSRDREETQYFGPGTRLLVL.

The chain recombines TRBV20-1 with TRBJ2-2; D perhaps matches TRBD1 (5 bases). V lost 5 bases to trimming and J lost 1 base, with 8 bases between them. Germline V gene data show CDR1 as DFQATT and CDR2 as SNEGSKA (reference sequence). The CDR3 sequence is 13 residues long. CDR3 in DNA: TGCAGTGCTTCACAGGAGAACACCGGGGAGCTGTTTTTT. Translating it yields CSASQENTGELFF.

Comments on this clonotype: It may be a read error: a sequence one base away is much more abundant. In nucleotides, the CDR3 is TGTGCCAGCAGCCCGATGGGAGGTAATCAGCCCCAGCATTTT. Protein sequence: CASSPMGGNQPQHF. The chain uses TRBV3-1 and TRBJ1-5, with D unclear. The V and J ends lost 4 bases and 4 bases respectively, with 11 bases between them. Looked up from germline, CDR1 is LGHDT and CDR2 is YNNKEL (reference sequence). This CDR3 region has 14 residues.